Sequencing of this TCR beta chain was carried out in a study of shared clonotypes between healthy human individuals. Sequencing used immunoSEQ multiplex PCR; TCRdb keeps in-frame clones, though not all of them. The sample consists of some 2,500,000 clones, roughly 90% of them appearing once. The CDR3 spans 15 residues. Trimming took off 0 bases at V and 3 bases at J, with 9 bases between the two ends. The germline V gene has CDR1 ENHRY and CDR2 SYGVKD. The V and J genes are TRBV10-3 and TRBJ1-5, with D maybe TRBD1 (5 bases). The receptor was isolated from a man between 18 and 35 years old in good health. Some clones in this sample may be carry-over from other donors' samples. The sequenced material came from naive CD4+ T cells from PBMCs. Noted subset: CD45RA+ positively selected. The CDR3 loop is CAISESRGDNQPQHF. The CDR3 DNA is TGTGCCATCAGTGAGTCGAGGGGAGACAATCAGCCCCAGCATTTT.